These T cell receptor beta chains were read from a single sample in a study of cytomegalovirus exposure and HLA in healthy donors. Using immunoSEQ multiplex PCR, the repertoire was profiled, and TCRdb retains in-frame clones only, with some absent. The sample lists 70,000 to 95,000 clones; about 84% were seen once. Source material: PBMCs. The receptor source for this set is a young man in good health and CMV-seronegative. CDR3s include the opening cysteine and the closing phenylalanine or tryptophan. D genes are given only for firm matches. Size tells how often a clone was seen (once, few, many) or the class of an expanded clone, and some rows leave it out.

NA	TRBD1	TRBJ2-5	TRBV7-8	CASSFPTGAGETQYF	TGTGCCAGCAGCTTTCCGACAGGGGCGGGGGAGACCCAGTACTTC
NA	TRBD1	TRBJ1-3	TRBV5-1	CASFKGDSLSGNTIYF	TGCGCCAGTTTTAAGGGGGACAGCCTCTCTGGAAACACCATATATTTT
NA	TRBD1	TRBJ1-2	TRBV10-3	CAISGRTGASNYGYTF	TGTGCCATCAGTGGTCGGACAGGTGCTTCTAACTATGGCTACACCTTC
NA	NA	TRBJ2-6	TRBV7-3	CASSLLGGVERGANVLTF	TGTGCCAGCAGCTTATTAGGCGGGGTGGAAAGGGGGGCCAACGTCCTGACTTTC
NA	TRBD1	TRBJ2-2	TRBV6-5	CATHGTGGAGELFF	TGTGCCACCCATGGGACAGGAGGAGCCGGGGAGCTGTTTTTT
NA	NA	TRBJ2-3	TRBV5-1	CASSLDSTDTQYF	TGCGCCAGCAGCCTCGACAGTACAGATACGCAGTATTTT
few	TRBD2	TRBJ2-7	TRBV27	CASTPRLAGPYEQYF	TGTGCCAGCACCCCCCGACTAGCGGGCCCCTACGAGCAGTACTTC
NA	NA	TRBJ1-2	TRBV25-1	CASSAGGGYTF	TGTGCCAGCAGCGCCGGGGGAGGCTACACCTTC
NA	TRBD1	TRBJ2-7	TRBV6-5	CASSWSGTEYYEQYF	TGTGCCAGCAGTTGGTCCGGGACAGAATACTACGAGCAGTACTTC
NA	NA	TRBJ2-1	TRBV28	CASRTPGGQNEQFF	TGTGCCAGCAGGACCCCGGGGGGCCAAAATGAGCAGTTCTTC
few	NA	TRBJ1-1	TRBV5-1	CASSLGIRTGAGRAFF	TGCGCCAGCAGCTTGGGGATCCGAACGGGCGCGGGACGAGCTTTCTTT
once	TRBD1	TRBJ2-7	TRBV7-9	CASSAGQGAKYEQYF	TGTGCCAGCAGCGCGGGACAGGGGGCGAAATACGAGCAGTACTTC
NA	TRBD2	TRBJ2-1	TRBV10-1	CASSEGAGLAFNEQFF	TGCGCCAGCAGTGAGGGTGCGGGACTAGCGTTCAATGAGCAGTTCTTC
NA	TRBD1	TRBJ2-3	TRBV23-1	CASSQSEGASTDTQYF	TGCGCCAGCAGTCAATCCGAGGGGGCTAGCACAGATACGCAGTATTTT
once	NA	TRBJ1-1	TRBV13	CASSLRGSTEAFF	TGTGCCAGCAGCCTGAGGGGGTCCACTGAAGCTTTCTTT
NA	TRBD1	TRBJ2-7	TRBV19	CASSATGDYEQYF	TGTGCCAGTAGTGCGACAGGGGACTACGAGCAGTACTTC
NA	NA	TRBJ1-2	TRBV5-4	CASSLTGGLHYGYTF	TGTGCCAGCAGCTTGACGGGGGGCCTCCACTATGGCTACACCTTC